This TCR beta chain was identified in a study of blood T cell repertoires in COVID-19 (dated by TCRdb to about 2020). About the investigation overall: Collaborator samples came from the United States, Italy and Spain and covered acute and convalescent phases of COVID-19. The prospective study material was composed of cDNA or gDNA derived from T cells, B-cell-depleted T cells, or PBMCs. Deeply sampled blood TCRbeta repertoires from subjects exposed to, actively infected with, or recovered from COVID-19 were included in the dataset. The repertoires were made available in a free public database intended to serve as a resource for research on the immune response to SARS-CoV-2. The samples were drawn from the first 160 participants of the ongoing ImmuneRACE study and from more than 1,000 subjects provided by 6 global collaborators. The sample metadata nearly always contained a de-identified subject ID, COVID-19 status, age in years and sex. Where available, HLA class I and class II types were taken from metadata supplied by the sample provider and were not determined by assay-based typing. What the work shows at the level of the full study, not this receptor alone: How much clinical and demographic metadata was included differed by source and by participant, and the metadata was provided uncurated.

CDR1 and CDR2, per the germline V gene, are ENHRY and SYGVKD. The CDR3 starts with the cysteine, ends with the phenylalanine, and has 15 residues. The retained sequence is limited to the CDR3, 45 bases, with the frame set at the first base. V is cut back by 6 bases and J by 0 bases, with 5 bases in the junction unmatched. The collaborating institutions used their own protocols to collect whole blood in K2EDTA tubes. For TCRbeta analysis, collaborator samples were shipped as frozen whole blood, as isolated PBMCs, or as DNA extracted from either sample type. Details on this clone: Its recognized antigen is unknown. One base away there is no much larger clone; base qualities are not given.

TCRbeta CDR3 regions were amplified from genomic DNA using the immunoSEQ Assay, a bias-controlled multiplex PCR. Regarding the original processing steps: Within the assay, amplification of reference gene primers was used to estimate how many nucleated cells each sample contained. To quantify the absolute abundance of each unique TCRbeta CDR3 rearrangement, sequence reads were collapsed and filtered. For each sample, productive Simpson clonality was calculated as the square root of Simpson's diversity index across productive rearrangements. The source is immuneACCESS, and TCRdb retained only in-frame sequences with V and J called. Part of the clones is not carried over; for the studies checked, unresolved V genes explain less than half of this, and the remainder is unexplained. From that table come the V and J calls and clone size; the DNA was used to work out D and trimming. The sample has about 150,000 clones on record, around 84% of them singletons. The top ten clonotypes cover over 2% of the sample.

The sample taken for sequencing was peripheral blood. This chain joins TRBV10-3 to TRBJ1-3; TRBD1 aligns with 7 central bases. This clonotype was sampled from a man aged 65 to 85 with acute or convalescent COVID-19. The CDR3 is CAISGQAISGNTIYF. The DNA reads TGTGCCATCAGCGGACAGGCGATCTCTGGAAACACCATATATTTT.